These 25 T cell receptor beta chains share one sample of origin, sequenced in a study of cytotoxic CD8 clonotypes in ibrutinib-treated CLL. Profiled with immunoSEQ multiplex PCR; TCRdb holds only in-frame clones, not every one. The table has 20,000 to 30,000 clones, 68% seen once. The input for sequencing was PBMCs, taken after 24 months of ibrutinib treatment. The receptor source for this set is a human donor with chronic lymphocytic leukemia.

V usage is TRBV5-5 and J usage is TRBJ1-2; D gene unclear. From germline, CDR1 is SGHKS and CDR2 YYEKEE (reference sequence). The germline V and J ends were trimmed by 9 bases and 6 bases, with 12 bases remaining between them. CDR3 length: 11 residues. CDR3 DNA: TGTGCCACTGACCCTGGGAATGGCTACACCTTC. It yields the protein CATDPGNGYTF.

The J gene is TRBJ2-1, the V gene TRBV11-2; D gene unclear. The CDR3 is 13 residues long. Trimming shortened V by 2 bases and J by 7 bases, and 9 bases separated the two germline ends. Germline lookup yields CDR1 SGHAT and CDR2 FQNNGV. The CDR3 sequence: CASSLQVQNEQFF. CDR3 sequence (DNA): TGTGCCAGCAGCTTACAGGTTCAGAATGAGCAGTTCTTC.

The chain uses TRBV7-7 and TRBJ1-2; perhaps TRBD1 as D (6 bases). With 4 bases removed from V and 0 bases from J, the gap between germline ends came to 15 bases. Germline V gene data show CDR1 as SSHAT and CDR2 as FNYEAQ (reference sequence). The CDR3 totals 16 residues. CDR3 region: CASSSTRGSANYGYTF. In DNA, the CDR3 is TGTGCCAGCAGCTCAACCAGGGGTAGTGCTAACTATGGCTACACCTTC.

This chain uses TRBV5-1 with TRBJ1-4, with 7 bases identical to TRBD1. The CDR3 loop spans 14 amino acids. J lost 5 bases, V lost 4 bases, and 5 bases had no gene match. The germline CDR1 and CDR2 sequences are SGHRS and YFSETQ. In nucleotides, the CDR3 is TGCGCCAGCAGCAACAGGGGCTGGAATGAAAAACTGTTTTTT. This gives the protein CASSNRGWNEKLFF.

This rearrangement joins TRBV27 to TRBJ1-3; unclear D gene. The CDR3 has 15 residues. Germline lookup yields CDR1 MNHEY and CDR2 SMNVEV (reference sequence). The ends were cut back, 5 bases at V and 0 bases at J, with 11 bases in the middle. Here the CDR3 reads CASSPTRGSGNTIYF. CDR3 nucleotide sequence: TGTGCCAGCAGTCCCACCCGTGGCTCTGGAAACACCATATATTTT.

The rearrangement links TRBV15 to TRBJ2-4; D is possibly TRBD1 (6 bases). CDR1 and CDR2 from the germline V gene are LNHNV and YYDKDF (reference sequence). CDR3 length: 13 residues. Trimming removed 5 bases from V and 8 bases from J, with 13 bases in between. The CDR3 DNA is TGTGCCACCAGCCAGGACAGCTGGGACATTCAGTACTTC. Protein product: CATSQDSWDIQYF.

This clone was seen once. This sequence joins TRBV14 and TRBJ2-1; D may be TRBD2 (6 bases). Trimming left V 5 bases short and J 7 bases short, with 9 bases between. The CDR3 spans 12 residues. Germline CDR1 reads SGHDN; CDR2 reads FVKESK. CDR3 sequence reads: CASSKAGNEQFF. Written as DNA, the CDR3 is TGTGCCAGCAGCAAAGCGGGTAATGAGCAGTTCTTC.

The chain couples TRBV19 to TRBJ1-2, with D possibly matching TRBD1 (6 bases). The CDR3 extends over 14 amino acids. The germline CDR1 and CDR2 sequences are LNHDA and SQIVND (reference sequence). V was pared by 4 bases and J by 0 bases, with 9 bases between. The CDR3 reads CASSNRQANYGYTF. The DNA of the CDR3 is TGTGCCAGTAGTAACCGACAGGCTAACTATGGCTACACCTTC.

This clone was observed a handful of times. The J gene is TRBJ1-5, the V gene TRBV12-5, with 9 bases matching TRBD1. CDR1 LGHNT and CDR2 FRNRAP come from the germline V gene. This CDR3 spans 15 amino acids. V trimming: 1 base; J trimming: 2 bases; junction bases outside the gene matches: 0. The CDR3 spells CASGLGQGGNQPQHF. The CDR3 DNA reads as TGTGCTAGTGGTTTGGGACAGGGGGGCAATCAGCCCCAGCATTTT.

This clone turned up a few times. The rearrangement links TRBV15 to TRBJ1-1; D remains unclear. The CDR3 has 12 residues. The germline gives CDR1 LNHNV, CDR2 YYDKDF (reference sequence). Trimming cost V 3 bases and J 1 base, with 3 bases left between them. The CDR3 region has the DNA TGTGCCACCAGCAGGTGGAACACTGAAGCTTTCTTT. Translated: CATSRWNTEAFF.

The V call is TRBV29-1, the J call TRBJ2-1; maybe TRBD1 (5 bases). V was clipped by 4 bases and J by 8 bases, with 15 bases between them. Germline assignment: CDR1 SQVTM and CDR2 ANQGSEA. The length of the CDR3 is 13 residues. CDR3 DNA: TGCAGCGTTGTACCGCAGGGTTTCGATGAGCAGTTCTTC. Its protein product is CSVVPQGFDEQFF.

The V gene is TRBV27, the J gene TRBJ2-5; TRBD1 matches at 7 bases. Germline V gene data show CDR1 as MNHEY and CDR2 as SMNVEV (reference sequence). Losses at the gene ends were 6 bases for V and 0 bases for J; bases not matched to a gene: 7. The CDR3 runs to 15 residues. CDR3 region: CASRYAGTDQETQYF. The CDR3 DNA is TGTGCCAGCAGATACGCCGGGACAGACCAAGAGACCCAGTACTTC.

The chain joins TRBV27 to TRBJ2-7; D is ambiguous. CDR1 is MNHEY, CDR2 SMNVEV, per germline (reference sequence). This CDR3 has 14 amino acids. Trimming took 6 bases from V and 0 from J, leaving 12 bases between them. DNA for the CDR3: TGTGCCAGCAGATACGGACGGAACTCCTACGAGCAGTACTTC. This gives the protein CASRYGRNSYEQYF.

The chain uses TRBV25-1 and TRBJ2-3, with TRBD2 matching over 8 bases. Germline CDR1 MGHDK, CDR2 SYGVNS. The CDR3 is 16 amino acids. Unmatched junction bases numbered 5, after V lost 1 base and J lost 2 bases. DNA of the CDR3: TGTGCCAGCAGTGAATGGAGTAGCGGGGACACAGATACGCAGTATTTT. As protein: CASSEWSSGDTDTQYF. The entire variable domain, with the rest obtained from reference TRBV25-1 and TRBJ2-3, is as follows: EADIYQTPRYLVIGTGKKITLECSQTMGHDKMYWYQQDPGMELHLIHYSYGVNSTEKGDLSSESTVSRIRTEHFPLTLESARPSHTSQYLCASSEWSSGDTDTQYFGPGTRLTVL.

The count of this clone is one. The CDR3 nucleotides are TGTGCCAGCATTCGTGACAAGAACACCGGGGAGCTGTTTTTT. Protein: CASIRDKNTGELFF. V and J are TRBV25-1 and TRBJ2-2; D gene unclear. Germline loops: CDR1 MGHDK, CDR2 SYGVNS. The V and J ends lost 7 bases and 1 base respectively, with 10 bases between them. The CDR3 contains 14 residues. The variable domain in full, with the rest retrieved from reference TRBV25-1 and TRBJ2-2, is EADIYQTPRYLVIGTGKKITLECSQTMGHDKMYWYQQDPGMELHLIHYSYGVNSTEKGDLSSESTVSRIRTEHFPLTLESARPSHTSQYLCASIRDKNTGELFFGEGSRLTVL.

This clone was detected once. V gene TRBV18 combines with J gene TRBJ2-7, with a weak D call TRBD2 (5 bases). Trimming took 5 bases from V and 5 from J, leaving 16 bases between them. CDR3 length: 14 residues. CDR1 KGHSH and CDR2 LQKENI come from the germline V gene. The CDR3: CASSATLGVHEQYF. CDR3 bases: TGTGCCAGCTCAGCCACCCTCGGGGTTCACGAGCAGTACTTC.

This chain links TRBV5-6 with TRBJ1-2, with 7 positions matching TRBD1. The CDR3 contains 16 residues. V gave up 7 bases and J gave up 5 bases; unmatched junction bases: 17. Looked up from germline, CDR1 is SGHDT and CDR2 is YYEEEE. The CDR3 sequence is CASYSGGDLGDYGYTF. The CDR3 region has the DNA TGTGCCAGCTACTCAGGGGGAGACCTCGGGGATTATGGCTACACCTTC.

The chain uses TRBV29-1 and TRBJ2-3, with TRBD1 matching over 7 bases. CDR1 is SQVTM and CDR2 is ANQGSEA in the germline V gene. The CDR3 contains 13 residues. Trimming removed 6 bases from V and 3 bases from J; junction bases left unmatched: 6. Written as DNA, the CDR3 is TGCAGCGTGGCAGGGGGAAGGACAGATACGCAGTATTTT. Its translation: CSVAGGRTDTQYF.

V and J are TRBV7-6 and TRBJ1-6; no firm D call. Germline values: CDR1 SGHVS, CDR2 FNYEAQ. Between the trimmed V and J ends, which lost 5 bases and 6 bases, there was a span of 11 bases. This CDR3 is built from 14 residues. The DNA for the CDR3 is TGTGCCAGCAGCAGCACATACTTTAATTCACCCCTCCACTTT. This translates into CASSSTYFNSPLHF. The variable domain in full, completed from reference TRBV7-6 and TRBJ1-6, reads GAGVSQSPRYKVTKRGQDVALRCDPISGHVSLYWYRQALGQGPEFLTYFNYEAQQDKSGLPNDRFSAERPEGSISTLTIQRTEQRDSAMYRCASSSTYFNSPLHFGNGTRLTVT.

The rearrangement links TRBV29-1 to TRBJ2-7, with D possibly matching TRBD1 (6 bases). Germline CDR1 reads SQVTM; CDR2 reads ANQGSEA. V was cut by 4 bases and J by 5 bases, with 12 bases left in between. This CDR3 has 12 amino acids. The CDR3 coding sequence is TGCAGCGTTGGCCAGGGGTTGCACGAGCAGTACTTC. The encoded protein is CSVGQGLHEQYF.

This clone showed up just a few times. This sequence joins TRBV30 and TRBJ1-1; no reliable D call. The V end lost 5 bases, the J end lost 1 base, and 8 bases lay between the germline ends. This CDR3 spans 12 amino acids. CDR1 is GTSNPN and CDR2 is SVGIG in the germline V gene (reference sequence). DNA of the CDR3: TGTGCCTGGGGCGTCGGGAACACTGAAGCTTTCTTT. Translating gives CAWGVGNTEAFF. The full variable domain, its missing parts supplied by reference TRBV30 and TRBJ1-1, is SQTIHQWPATLVQPVGSPLSLECTVEGTSNPNLYWYRQAAGRGLQLLFYSVGIGQISSEVPQNLSASRPQDRQFILSSKKLLLSDSGFYLCAWGVGNTEAFFGQGTRLTVV.

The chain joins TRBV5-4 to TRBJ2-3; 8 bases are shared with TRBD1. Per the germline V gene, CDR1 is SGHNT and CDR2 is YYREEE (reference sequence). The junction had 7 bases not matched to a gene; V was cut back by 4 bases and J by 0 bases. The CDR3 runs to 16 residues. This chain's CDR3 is CASSPGTGTSTDTQYF. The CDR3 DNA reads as TGTGCCAGCAGCCCGGGGACAGGCACTAGCACAGATACGCAGTATTTT.

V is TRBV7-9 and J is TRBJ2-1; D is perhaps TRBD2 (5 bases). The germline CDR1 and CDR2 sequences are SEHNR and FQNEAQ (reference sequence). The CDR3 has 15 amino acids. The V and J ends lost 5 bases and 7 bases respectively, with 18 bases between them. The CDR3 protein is CASSPWQRKGNEQFF. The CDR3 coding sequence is TGTGCCAGCAGCCCATGGCAGCGGAAAGGAAATGAGCAGTTCTTC.

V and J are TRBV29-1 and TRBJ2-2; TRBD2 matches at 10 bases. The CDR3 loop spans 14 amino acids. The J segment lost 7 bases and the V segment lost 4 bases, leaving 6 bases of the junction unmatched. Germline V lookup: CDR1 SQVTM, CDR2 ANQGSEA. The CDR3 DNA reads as TGCAGCGTTGTTATAGCGGGGGGCCGCGGGGAGCTGTTTTTT. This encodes CSVVIAGGRGELFF.

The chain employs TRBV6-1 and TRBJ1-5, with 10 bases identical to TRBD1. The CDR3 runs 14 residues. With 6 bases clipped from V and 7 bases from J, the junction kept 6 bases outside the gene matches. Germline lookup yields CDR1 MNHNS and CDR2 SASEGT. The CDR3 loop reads CASRGGQGGQPQHF. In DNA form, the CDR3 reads TGTGCCAGCAGGGGCGGACAGGGGGGACAGCCCCAGCATTTT.